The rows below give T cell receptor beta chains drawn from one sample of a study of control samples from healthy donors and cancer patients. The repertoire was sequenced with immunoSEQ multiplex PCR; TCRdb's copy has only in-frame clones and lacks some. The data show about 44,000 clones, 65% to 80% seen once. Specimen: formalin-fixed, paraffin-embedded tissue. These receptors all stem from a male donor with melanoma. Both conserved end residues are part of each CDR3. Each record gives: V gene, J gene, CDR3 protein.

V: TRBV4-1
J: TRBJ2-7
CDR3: CASSQGGPTSGSDEQYF

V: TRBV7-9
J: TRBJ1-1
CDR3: CASSLALVVNTEAFF

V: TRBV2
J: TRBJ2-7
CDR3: CASSDLVAGPYEQYF

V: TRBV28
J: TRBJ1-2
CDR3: CASSLWGTGIGYTF

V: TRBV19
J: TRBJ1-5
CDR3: CASRDRGPDQPQHF

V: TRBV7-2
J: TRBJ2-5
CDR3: CASSRDLGTQYF

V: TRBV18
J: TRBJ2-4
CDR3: CASSPRRGEANIQYF

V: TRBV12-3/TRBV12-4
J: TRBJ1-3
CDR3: CASSLVNTIYF

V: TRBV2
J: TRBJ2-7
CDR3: CASSPSRTQGAEQYF

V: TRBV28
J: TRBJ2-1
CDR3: CASSPPLGGQYNEQFF

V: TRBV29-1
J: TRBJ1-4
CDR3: CSASSNEKLFF

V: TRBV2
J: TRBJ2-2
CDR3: CASSEAQGAVGELFF

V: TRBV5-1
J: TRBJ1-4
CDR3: CASSRGVNEKLFF

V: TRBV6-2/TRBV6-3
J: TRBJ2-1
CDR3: CASSYLLRGGGWNNEQFF

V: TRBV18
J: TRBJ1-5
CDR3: CASSAGQGNQPQHF

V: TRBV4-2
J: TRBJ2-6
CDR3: CASSRLSLRANVLTF

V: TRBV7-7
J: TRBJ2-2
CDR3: CASSPELTSGSTGELFF

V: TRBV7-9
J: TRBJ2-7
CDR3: CASSLTSGSYEQYF

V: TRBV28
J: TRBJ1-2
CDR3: CASRTGQGAYGYTF

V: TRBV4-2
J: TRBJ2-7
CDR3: CASSGETYEQYF

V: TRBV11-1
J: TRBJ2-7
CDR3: CASSLARTSSGMIEQYF

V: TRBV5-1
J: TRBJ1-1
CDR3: CASSTGQLNTEAFF

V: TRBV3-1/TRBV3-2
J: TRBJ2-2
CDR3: CASSQSSGRVSAGELFF

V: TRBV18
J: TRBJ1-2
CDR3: CASSPGTGGVGYTF

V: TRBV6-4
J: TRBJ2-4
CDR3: CASLGEVGTKNIQYF

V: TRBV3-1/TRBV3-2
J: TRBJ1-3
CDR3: CASSQESVGSGNTIYF

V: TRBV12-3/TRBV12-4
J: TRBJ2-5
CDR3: CASRHAPGPQYF

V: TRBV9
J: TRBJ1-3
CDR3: CASSVEQGAYTSSGNTIYF

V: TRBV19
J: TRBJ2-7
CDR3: CASSIAQGNYEQYF

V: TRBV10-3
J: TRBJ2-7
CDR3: CAIRLAGEAREQYF

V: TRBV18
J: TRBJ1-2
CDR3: CASSPQGRDSYGYTF

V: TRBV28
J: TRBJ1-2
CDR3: CASSPLDRFYGYTF

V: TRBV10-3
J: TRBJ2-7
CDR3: CAIREGLAGPYEQYF

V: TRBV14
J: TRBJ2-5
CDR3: CASSPLAGAPETQYF

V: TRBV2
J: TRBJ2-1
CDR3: CASSVQGGINEQFF

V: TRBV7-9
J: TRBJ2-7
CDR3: CASSFGTGSYEQYF

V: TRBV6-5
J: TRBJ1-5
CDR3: CASIGEAGRQTQHF

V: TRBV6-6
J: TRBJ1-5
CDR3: CASSYFKGGNQSQHF

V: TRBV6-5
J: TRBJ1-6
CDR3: CASTAGGTYNSPLHF

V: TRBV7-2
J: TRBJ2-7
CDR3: CASSLTPGYHEQYF

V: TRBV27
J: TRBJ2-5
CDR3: CASSHRPKETQYF